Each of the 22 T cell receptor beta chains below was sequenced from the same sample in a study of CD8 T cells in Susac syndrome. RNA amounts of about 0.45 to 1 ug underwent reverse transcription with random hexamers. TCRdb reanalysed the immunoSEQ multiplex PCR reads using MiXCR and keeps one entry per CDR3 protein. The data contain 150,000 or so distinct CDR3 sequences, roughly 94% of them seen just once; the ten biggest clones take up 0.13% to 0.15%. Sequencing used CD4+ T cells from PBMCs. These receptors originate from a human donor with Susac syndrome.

This chain's CDR3 is CASSVEINAAGNTIYF. DNA for the CDR3: TGTGCCAGCAGCGTAGAAATAAACGCAGCTGGAAACACCATATATTTT. The chain employs TRBV9 and TRBJ1-3; D gene unclear. Germline CDR1 and CDR2: SGDLS and YYNGEE. V lost 0 bases to trimming and J lost 2 bases, with 12 bases between them. The CDR3 length is 16 residues.

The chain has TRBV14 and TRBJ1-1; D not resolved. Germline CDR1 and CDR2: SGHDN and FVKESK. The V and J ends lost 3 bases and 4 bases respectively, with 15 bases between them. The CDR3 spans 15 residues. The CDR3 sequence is CASSHRLELGTEAFF. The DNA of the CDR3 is TGTGCCAGCAGCCATCGCCTGGAGTTAGGCACTGAAGCTTTCTTT.

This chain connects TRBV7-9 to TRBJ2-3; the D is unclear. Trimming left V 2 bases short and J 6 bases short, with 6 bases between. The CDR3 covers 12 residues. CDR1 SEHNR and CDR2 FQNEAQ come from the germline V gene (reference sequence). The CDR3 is CASSLWRDTQYF. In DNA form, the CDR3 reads TGTGCCAGCAGCTTATGGCGTGATACGCAGTATTTT.

The CDR3 reads CASSYHGGVDTEAFF. The CDR3 DNA is TGCGCCAGCAGCTACCACGGGGGAGTGGACACTGAAGCTTTCTTT. The V and J genes are TRBV5-1 and TRBJ1-1; weak D call: TRBD1 (5 bases). The CDR3 runs to 15 residues. CDR1 and CDR2 from the germline V gene are SGHRS and YFSETQ. Trimming took off 3 bases at V and 3 bases at J, with 15 bases between the two ends.

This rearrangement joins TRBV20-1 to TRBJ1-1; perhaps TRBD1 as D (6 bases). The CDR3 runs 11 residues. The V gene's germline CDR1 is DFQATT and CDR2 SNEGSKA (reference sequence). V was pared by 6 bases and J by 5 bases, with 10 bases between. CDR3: CSARTETEAFF. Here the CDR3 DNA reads TGCAGTGCGAGGACAGAGACTGAAGCTTTCTTT.

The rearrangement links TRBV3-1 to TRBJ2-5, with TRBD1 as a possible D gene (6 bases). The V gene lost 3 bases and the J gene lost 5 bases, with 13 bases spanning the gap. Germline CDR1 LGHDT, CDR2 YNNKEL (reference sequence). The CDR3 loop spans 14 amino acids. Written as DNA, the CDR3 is TGTGCCAGCAGCCACAACGGGCAGGGGGAGACCCAGTACTTC. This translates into CASSHNGQGETQYF.

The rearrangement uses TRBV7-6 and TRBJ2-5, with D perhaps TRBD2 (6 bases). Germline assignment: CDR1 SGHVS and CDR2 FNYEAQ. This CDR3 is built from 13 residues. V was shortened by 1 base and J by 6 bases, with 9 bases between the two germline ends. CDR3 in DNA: TGTGCCAGCAGCTTAGAGGGGAGGCAGACCCAGTACTTC. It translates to CASSLEGRQTQYF.

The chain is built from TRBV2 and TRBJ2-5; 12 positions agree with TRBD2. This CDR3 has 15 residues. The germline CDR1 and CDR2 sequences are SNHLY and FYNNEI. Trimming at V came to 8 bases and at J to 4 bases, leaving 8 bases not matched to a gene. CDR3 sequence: CASALAGGLAETQYF. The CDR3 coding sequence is TGTGCCAGCGCACTAGCGGGGGGATTGGCAGAGACCCAGTACTTC.

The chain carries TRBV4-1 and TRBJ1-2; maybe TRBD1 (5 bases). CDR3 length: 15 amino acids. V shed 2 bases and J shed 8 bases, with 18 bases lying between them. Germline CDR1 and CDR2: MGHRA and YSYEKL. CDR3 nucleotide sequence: TGCGCCAGCAGCCAATTTATGCTGGGGGGTAGGGGCTACACCTTC. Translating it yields CASSQFMLGGRGYTF.

CDR3 region: CASSLRDLTDTQYF. The CDR3 DNA sequence: TGTGCCAGCAGCCTCCGGGACCTCACAGATACGCAGTATTTT. The chain uses TRBV7-2 and TRBJ2-3; D could derive from TRBD1 or TRBD2 (5 bases each). The CDR3 runs to 14 residues. Trimming left V 5 bases short and J 2 bases short, with 11 bases between. Germline V gene data show CDR1 as SGHTA and CDR2 as FQGNSA.

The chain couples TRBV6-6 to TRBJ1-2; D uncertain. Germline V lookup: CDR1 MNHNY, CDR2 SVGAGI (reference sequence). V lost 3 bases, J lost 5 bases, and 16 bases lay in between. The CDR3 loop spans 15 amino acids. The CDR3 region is CASSYSFGSTYGYTF. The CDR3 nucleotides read TGTGCCAGCAGTTATTCCTTTGGCAGTACGTATGGCTACACCTTC.

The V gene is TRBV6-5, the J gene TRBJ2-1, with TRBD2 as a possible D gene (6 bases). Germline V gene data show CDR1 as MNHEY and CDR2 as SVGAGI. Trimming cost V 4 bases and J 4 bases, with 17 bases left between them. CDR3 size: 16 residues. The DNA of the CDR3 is TGTGCCAGCAGTTTCCGGCTGTCCGGGGGTTACAATGAGCAGTTCTTC. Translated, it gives CASSFRLSGGYNEQFF.

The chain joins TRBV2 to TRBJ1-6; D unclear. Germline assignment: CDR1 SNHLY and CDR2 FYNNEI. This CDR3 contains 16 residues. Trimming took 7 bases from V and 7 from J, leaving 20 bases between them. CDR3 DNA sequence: TGTGCCAGCATCGGGTTCCCGGGAGGGTTAAATTCACCCCTCCACTTT. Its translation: CASIGFPGGLNSPLHF.

CDR3 sequence: CAITDRVPGNTIYF. CDR3 sequence (DNA): TGTGCCATCACCGACAGGGTCCCTGGAAACACCATATATTTT. The rearrangement links TRBV10-3 to TRBJ1-3; 7 bases line up with TRBD1. The trim removed 7 bases at V and 2 bases at J, leaving 5 bases unmatched. There are 14 residues in the CDR3. Per germline, CDR1 ENHRY and CDR2 SYGVKD.

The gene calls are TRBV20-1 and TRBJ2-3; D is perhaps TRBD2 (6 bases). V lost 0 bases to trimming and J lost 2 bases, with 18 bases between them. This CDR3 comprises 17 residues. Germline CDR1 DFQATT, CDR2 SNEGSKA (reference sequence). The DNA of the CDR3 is TGCAGTGCTAGAGATCTCGGTAGCGGCCGATACACAGATACGCAGTATTTT. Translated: CSARDLGSGRYTDTQYF.

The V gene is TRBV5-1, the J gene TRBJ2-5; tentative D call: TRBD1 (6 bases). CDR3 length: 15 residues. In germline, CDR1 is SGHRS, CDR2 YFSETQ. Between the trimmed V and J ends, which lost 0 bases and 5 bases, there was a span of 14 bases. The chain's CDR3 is CASSLAAGVVETQYF. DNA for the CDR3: TGCGCCAGCAGCTTGGCCGCAGGGGTGGTGGAGACCCAGTACTTC. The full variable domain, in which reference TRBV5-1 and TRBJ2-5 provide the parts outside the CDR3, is KAGVTQTPRYLIKTRGQQVTLSCSPISGHRSVSWYQQTPGQGLQFLFEYFSETQRNKGNFPGRFSGRQFSNSRSEMNVSTLELGDSALYLCASSLAAGVVETQYFGPGTRLLVL.

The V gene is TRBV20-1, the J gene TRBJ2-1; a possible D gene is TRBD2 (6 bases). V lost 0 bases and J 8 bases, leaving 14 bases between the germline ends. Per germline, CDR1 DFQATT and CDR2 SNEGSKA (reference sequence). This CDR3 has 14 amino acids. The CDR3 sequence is CSARDPSRDYEQFF. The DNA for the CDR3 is TGCAGTGCTAGAGACCCTTCGCGGGACTATGAGCAGTTCTTC.

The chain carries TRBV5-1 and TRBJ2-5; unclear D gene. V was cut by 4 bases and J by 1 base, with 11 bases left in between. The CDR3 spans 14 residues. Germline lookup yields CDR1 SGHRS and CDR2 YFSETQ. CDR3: CASSPTYTQETQYF. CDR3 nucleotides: TGCGCCAGCAGCCCAACCTACACCCAAGAGACCCAGTACTTC.

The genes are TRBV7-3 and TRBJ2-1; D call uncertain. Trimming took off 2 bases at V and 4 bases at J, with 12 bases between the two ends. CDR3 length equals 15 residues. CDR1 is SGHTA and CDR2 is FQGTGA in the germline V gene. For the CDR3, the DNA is TGTGCCAGCAGCTTAGCGTCGACGACGTACAATGAGCAGTTCTTC. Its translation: CASSLASTTYNEQFF. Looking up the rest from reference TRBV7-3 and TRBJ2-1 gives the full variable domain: GAGVSQTPSNKVTEKGKYVELRCDPISGHTALYWYRQSLGQGPEFLIYFQGTGAADDSGLPNDRFFAVRPEGSVSTLKIQRTERGDSAVYLCASSLASTTYNEQFFGPGTRLTVL.

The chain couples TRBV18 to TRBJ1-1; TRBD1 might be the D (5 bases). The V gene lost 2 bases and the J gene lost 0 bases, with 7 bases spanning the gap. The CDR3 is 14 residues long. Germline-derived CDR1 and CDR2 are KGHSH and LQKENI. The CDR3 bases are TGTGCCAGCTCACCAACAGGTATGAACACTGAAGCTTTCTTT. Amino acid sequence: CASSPTGMNTEAFF. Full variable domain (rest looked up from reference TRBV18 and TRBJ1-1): NAGVMQNPRHLVRRRGQEARLRCSPMKGHSHVYWYRQLPEEGLKFMVYLQKENIIDESGMPKERFSAEFPKEGPSILRIQQVVRGDSAAYFCASSPTGMNTEAFFGQGTRLTVV.

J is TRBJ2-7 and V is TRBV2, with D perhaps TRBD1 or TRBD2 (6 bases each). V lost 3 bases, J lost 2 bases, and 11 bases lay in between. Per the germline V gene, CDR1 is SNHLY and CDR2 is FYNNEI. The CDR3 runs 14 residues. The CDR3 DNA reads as TGTGCCAGCAGTGAGCAGGGGACTCCCTACGAGCAGTACTTC. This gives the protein CASSEQGTPYEQYF. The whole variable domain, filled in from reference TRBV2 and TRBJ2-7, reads EPEVTQTPSHQVTQMGQEVILRCVPISNHLYFYWYRQILGQKVEFLVSFYNNEISEKSEIFDDQFSVERPDGSNFTLKIRSTKLEDSAMYFCASSEQGTPYEQYFGPGTRLTVT.

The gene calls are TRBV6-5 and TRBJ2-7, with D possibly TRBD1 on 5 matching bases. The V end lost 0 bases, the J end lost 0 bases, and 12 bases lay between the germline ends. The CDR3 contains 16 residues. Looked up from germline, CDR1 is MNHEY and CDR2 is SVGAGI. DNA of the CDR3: TGTGCCAGCAGTTACTCCGGCAGGGCGAGCTCCTACGAGCAGTACTTC. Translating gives CASSYSGRASSYEQYF.